This TCR beta chain was identified during a study of beta chain features in type 1 diabetes. At the level of the study: Over all samples combined, about 100,000,000 sorted cells were examined. Study results and caveats: Patients with type 1 diabetes showed fewer VDJ junction insertions and more deletions. Moderate but significant shortening of TCRB CDR3s was recorded in all four CD4+ subsets from Type 1 diabetes patients.

Every isolated RNA sample was fully reverse transcribed, so sequencing captured expressed TCRB transcripts. Repertoires were generated with immunoSEQ multiplex PCR, while TCRdb's copy carries only in-frame clones and drops some. The data show hundreds of thousands of clones, roughly an eighth seen once. A word on this clone: What it binds is unknown.

The CDR3 has 14 residues. With V trimmed by 8 bases and J by 5 bases, 8 bases remained unmatched. Germline lookup yields CDR1 SGHTA and CDR2 FQGNSA. V and J are TRBV7-2 and TRBJ2-1, with 8 bases aligning to TRBD1. The sequenced sample was naive CD4+ T cells from blood. This TCR was recovered from a man between 18 and 35 years old with type 1 diabetes. The CDR3 DNA follows: TGTGCCAGCGGACAGGGTATGGGGAACAATGAGCAGTTCTTC. This sequence encodes CASGQGMGNNEQFF.